These T cell receptor beta chains were read from a single sample in a study of blood T cell repertoires in COVID-19. The data were produced by immunoSEQ multiplex PCR, yet TCRdb's version contains in-frame clones alone and is incomplete. The repertoire holds approximately 300,000 clones, about 92% seen once, with roughly 20% in the top ten. Sequenced input: PBMCs or T cells enriched from blood (not recorded which). These receptors were collected from a woman in her thirties who had recovered from COVID-19. Each CDR3 is given with its conserved first and last residue. D genes are given only for firm matches. The size field is filled for only some rows; it gives once, few, many or a size class.

CDR3 protein	CDR3 DNA	J gene	D gene	clone size	V gene
CASSMTGVTGELFF	TGTGCCAGTAGTATGACAGGGGTAACCGGGGAGCTGTTTTTT	TRBJ2-2	TRBD1	once	TRBV19
CASSPGRRVPGELFF	TGTGCCAGCTCACCGGGTCGGAGGGTTCCCGGGGAGCTGTTTTTT	TRBJ2-2	.	.	TRBV18
CASSSGLAGEETQYF	TGTGCCAGCAGCTCGGGACTAGCGGGAGAAGAGACCCAGTACTTC	TRBJ2-5	TRBD2	.	TRBV5-4
CASSLAAGTYEQYF	TGTGCCAGCAGCTTAGCTGCAGGGACCTACGAGCAGTACTTC	TRBJ2-7	.	.	TRBV7-2
CASSLIGGSGNEQFF	TGCGCCAGCAGCTTGATTGGCGGGAGCGGCAATGAGCAGTTCTTC	TRBJ2-1	TRBD2	.	TRBV5-1
CASSLQGVTGELFF	TGTGCCAGCAGTTTACAGGGAGTAACCGGGGAGCTGTTTTTT	TRBJ2-2	.	.	TRBV6-5
CASSLAGSPEAFF	TGTGCCAGCAGCTTGGCAGGGTCCCCTGAAGCTTTCTTT	TRBJ1-1	.	once	TRBV5-6
CASSIGLAYEQYF	TGTGCCAGTAGTATCGGACTGGCCTACGAGCAGTACTTC	TRBJ2-7	.	.	TRBV19
CASSPGLAGDEQFF	TGTGCCAGCAGCCCGGGACTAGCGGGAGATGAGCAGTTCTTC	TRBJ2-1	TRBD2	.	TRBV7-9
CASSVERGNYGYTF	TGTGCCAGCAGCGTAGAAAGGGGCAACTATGGCTACACCTTC	TRBJ1-2	.	.	TRBV9
CASSLLTAETGVGSYEQYF	TGTGCCAGCTCACTTTTGACTGCTGAGACAGGGGTGGGCTCCTACGAGCAGTACTTC	TRBJ2-7	TRBD1	.	TRBV18
CASSPSGGIAYEQYF	TGTGCCAGCAGTCCATCGGGAGGGATCGCCTACGAGCAGTACTTC	TRBJ2-7	TRBD2	.	TRBV27
CASSEGAGGVTEAFF	TGTGCCAGCAGTGAAGGGGCAGGGGGTGTAACTGAAGCTTTCTTT	TRBJ1-1	TRBD1	.	TRBV2
CASSPSAEQYF	TGTGCCAGCAGCCCGAGTGCCGAGCAGTACTTC	TRBJ2-7	.	once	TRBV7-9
CASSSGAGGTYEQYF	TGTGCCAGCAGTTCCGGAGCGGGGGGCACCTACGAGCAGTACTTC	TRBJ2-7	TRBD2	.	TRBV28
CASSQDPSGMSGTQYF	TGTGCCAGCAGCCAAGATCCTAGCGGCATGTCAGGGACCCAGTACTTC	TRBJ2-5	TRBD2	.	TRBV4-2
CASSSVILAGARGTGELFF	TGTGCCAGCAGTTCAGTTATTCTAGCGGGGGCCCGGGGCACCGGGGAGCTGTTTTTT	TRBJ2-2	TRBD2	.	TRBV27
CASSGGQGAGQPQHF	TGTGCCAGCAGCGGGGGACAGGGGGCCGGGCAGCCCCAGCATTTT	TRBJ1-5	TRBD1	.	TRBV5-5
CASSDLQNQFF	TGTGCCAGCAGCGATTTACAGAATCAGTTCTTC	TRBJ2-1	.	.	TRBV3-1/TRBV3-2
CASSIPGNSPLHF	TGTGCCAGTAGTATCCCCGGGAACTCACCCCTCCACTTT	TRBJ1-6	.	.	TRBV19
CASSVDGGSYNEQFF	TGTGCCAGCAGCGTAGATGGCGGGAGCTACAATGAGCAGTTCTTC	TRBJ2-1	TRBD2	.	TRBV9
CASSQYIGMGASLNNEQFF	TGTGCCAGTAGCCAATATATAGGCATGGGGGCTAGCCTGAACAATGAGCAGTTCTTC	TRBJ2-1	.	.	TRBV19
CASSRTGALIDTQYF	TGTGCCAGCAGTCGGACAGGGGCCCTCATAGATACGCAGTATTTT	TRBJ2-3	TRBD1	once	TRBV28
CASSQSQGPDYGYTF	TGTGCCAGCAGTCAATCCCAGGGCCCCGACTATGGCTACACCTTC	TRBJ1-2	.	.	TRBV7-8
CSASKTLVEKLFF	TGCAGTGCTAGTAAGACTCTGGTAGAAAAACTGTTTTTT	TRBJ1-4	.	once	TRBV20-1
CASREHKGLAGVDEQYF	TGTGCCAGCAGGGAACACAAGGGACTAGCGGGAGTAGACGAGCAGTACTTC	TRBJ2-7	TRBD2	.	TRBV6-1
CATSTALRPGGYTF	TGTGCCACCAGCACCGCATTGAGGCCCGGGGGCTACACCTTC	TRBJ1-2	.	.	TRBV15
CASKPGQLNTEAFF	TGTGCCAGTAAGCCGGGACAACTGAACACTGAAGCTTTCTTT	TRBJ1-1	.	.	TRBV19
CASSFSVANYGYTF	TGTGCCAGCAGCTTTTCTGTGGCAAACTATGGCTACACCTTC	TRBJ1-2	.	.	TRBV7-9
CASSLTGDVYGYTF	TGTGCCAGCAGCCTCACAGGGGACGTCTATGGCTACACCTTC	TRBJ1-2	TRBD1	.	TRBV5-4
CASYRGQASGGDTQYF	TGTGCCAGCTACCGGGGACAGGCCAGCGGTGGGGATACGCAGTATTTT	TRBJ2-3	TRBD1	.	TRBV5-4
CASSLGPRSFNTGELFF	TGTGCCAGCAGCTTGGGGCCTAGGTCGTTCAACACCGGGGAGCTGTTTTTT	TRBJ2-2	.	.	TRBV5-6
CASRPLTKTLHGYTF	TGTGCCAGCAGGCCTTTAACTAAAACTCTCCATGGCTACACCTTC	TRBJ1-2	.	.	TRBV6-5
CASSSDLPSEAFF	TGCGCCAGCAGCTCGGACTTACCCTCTGAAGCTTTCTTT	TRBJ1-1	.	.	TRBV5-1
CASSFGRTGGNQPQHF	TGTGCCAGCAGCTTTGGAAGAACAGGGGGCAATCAGCCCCAGCATTTT	TRBJ1-5	TRBD1	.	TRBV7-9
CASTGGQGYEQYF	TGTGCCAGCACCGGCGGACAGGGTTACGAGCAGTACTTC	TRBJ2-7	TRBD1	.	TRBV28
CASSQEGGDEQYF	TGTGCCAGCAGCCAAGAAGGGGGCGACGAGCAGTACTTC	TRBJ2-7	TRBD1	.	TRBV3-1/TRBV3-2
CASSLSPTRYQETQYF	TGTGCCAGCAGCTTGTCACCGACAAGGTACCAAGAGACCCAGTACTTC	TRBJ2-5	.	.	TRBV11-2
CASSEALGSYGYTF	TGTGCCAGCAGTGAAGCGTTGGGCTCCTATGGCTACACCTTC	TRBJ1-2	.	.	TRBV6-1
CASTAQGYSNQPQHF	TGTGCCAGCACCGCGCAGGGTTATAGCAATCAGCCCCAGCATTTT	TRBJ1-5	.	.	TRBV5-8
CASSQEFGRQFF	TGTGCCAGCAGCCAAGAGTTTGGGCGGCAGTTCTTC	TRBJ2-1	.	.	TRBV3-1/TRBV3-2
CASRTSGSYEQYF	TGTGCCAGCAGGACTAGCGGGAGTTACGAGCAGTACTTC	TRBJ2-7	TRBD2	.	TRBV5-6
CASSSGQGDTEAFF	TGTGCCAGCAGTTCGGGACAGGGTGACACTGAAGCTTTCTTT	TRBJ1-1	TRBD1	few	TRBV28
CASSLYLDRGQEQYF	TGTGCCAGCAGCTTGTACTTGGACAGGGGGCAGGAGCAGTACTTC	TRBJ2-7	TRBD1	few	TRBV5-6
CASSRGGGEFF	TGTGCCAGCAGCCGGGGAGGAGGGGAGTTCTTC	TRBJ2-1	.	.	TRBV28
CASSYRTGVDQPQHF	TGTGCCAGCAGTTACCGCACAGGGGTGGATCAGCCCCAGCATTTT	TRBJ1-5	TRBD1	.	TRBV6-2/TRBV6-3
CASSLPAQGNTEAFF	TGCGCCAGCAGCTTGCCTGCCCAGGGAAACACTGAAGCTTTCTTT	TRBJ1-1	.	.	TRBV5-1
CASSLASSGSREQFF	TGCGCCAGCAGCTTGGCGTCTAGCGGGAGCAGGGAGCAGTTCTTC	TRBJ2-1	TRBD2	.	TRBV5-1